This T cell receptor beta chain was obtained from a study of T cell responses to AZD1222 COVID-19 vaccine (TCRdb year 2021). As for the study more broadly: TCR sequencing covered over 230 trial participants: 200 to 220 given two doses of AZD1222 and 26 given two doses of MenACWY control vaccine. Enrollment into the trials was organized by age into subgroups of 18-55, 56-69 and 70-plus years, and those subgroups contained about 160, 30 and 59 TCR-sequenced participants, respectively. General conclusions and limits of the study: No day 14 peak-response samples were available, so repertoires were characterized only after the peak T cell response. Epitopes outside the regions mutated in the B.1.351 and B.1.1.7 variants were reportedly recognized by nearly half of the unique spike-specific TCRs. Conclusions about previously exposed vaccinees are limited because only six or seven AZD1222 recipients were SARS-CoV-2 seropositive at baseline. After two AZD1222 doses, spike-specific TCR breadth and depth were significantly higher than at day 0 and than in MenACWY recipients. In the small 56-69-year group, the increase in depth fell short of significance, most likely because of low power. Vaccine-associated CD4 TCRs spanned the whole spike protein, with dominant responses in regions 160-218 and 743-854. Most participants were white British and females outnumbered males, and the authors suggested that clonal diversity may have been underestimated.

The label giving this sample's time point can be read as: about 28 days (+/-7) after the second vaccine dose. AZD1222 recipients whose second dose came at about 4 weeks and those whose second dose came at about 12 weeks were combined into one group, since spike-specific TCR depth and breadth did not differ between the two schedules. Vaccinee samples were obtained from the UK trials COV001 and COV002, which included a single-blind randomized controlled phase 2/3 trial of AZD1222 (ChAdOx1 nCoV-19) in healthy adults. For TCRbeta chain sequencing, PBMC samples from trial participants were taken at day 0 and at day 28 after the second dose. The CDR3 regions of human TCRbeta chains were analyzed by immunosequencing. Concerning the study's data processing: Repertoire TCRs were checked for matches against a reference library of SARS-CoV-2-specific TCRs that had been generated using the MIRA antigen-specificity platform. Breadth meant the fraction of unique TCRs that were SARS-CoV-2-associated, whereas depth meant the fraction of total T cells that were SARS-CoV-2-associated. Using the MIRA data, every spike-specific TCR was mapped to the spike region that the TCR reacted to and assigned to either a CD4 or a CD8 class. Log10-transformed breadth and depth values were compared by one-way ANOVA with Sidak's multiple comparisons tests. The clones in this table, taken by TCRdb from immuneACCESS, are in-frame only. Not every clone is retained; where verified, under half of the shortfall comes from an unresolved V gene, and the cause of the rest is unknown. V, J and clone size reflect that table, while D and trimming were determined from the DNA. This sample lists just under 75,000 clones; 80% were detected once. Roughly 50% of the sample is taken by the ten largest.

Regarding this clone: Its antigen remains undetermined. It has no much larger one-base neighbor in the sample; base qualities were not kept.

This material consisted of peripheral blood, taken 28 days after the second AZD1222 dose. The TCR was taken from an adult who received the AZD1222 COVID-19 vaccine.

DNA sequence: TGTGCTAGTGGTTTGGAGATAGCGGGTGGGTACAATGAGCAGTTCTTC. This sequence encodes CASGLEIAGGYNEQFF. The rearranged chain carries TRBV12-5 and TRBJ2-1; 7 central bases correspond to TRBD2. V ends up 1 base short and J 4 bases short, with an unmatched junction base count of 7. CDR1 LGHNT and CDR2 FRNRAP are derived from the germline V gene. Including the terminal cysteine and phenylalanine, the CDR3 comprises 16 residues. Of the read, only the CDR3 DNA is kept; its 48 bases are in frame from base 1.